This TCR beta chain was observed in a study of neurological immune-mediated disorders. This CDR3 region has 12 residues. CDR1 is SGHVS, CDR2 FQNEAQ, per germline. Unsorted libraries were generated from 2 million PBMCs. These cells had been stored in RNAlater at -80 C. The cDNA came from 5'RACE, which used 10-nucleotide random UMIs. One entry per CDR3 protein results from TCRdb running MiXCR on the 5' RACE reads. The table lists about 76,000 distinct CDR3 sequences, over 15% of them singletons. The source of this sequence is a woman between 40 and 50 years old in good health. V and J are TRBV7-8 and TRBJ1-4; D not resolved. Sequencing was performed on PBMCs. In DNA, the CDR3 is TGTTCCTGCAGCTACTCTTACGAAAAACTGTTTTTT. It yields the protein CSCSYSYEKLFF.